This TCR beta chain comes out of a study of T cells after yellow fever vaccination. There are a few counts of this clonotype. Its antigen is as yet unknown. CDR1 is SGHTA and CDR2 is FQGNSA in the germline V gene. J lost 5 bases, V lost 4 bases, and 7 bases had no gene match. This CDR3 has 17 amino acids. The study's findings and limits: Post-booster samples contained most primary-vaccination clones (nearly 98% CD4, about 90% CD8).

The study made its TCR cDNA through 5'RACE template switching. That step introduced a universal primer site along with UMIs. TCRdb used MiXCR to reprocess the 5' RACE reads, holding one entry per CDR3 protein. The sample contains over 250,000 distinct CDR3 sequences, 5.2% of which appear only once. The sample here was CD4+ T cells sorted from PBMCs, taken on the day of the yellow fever booster vaccination. The chain couples TRBV7-2 to TRBJ2-1, with TRBD2 matching over 14 bases. The clonotype comes from a man aged 18 to 29 who received the YFV17D yellow fever vaccine. CDR3 loop: CASSSRLAGGPNNEQFF. CDR3 DNA sequence: TGTGCCAGCAGCTCCCGACTAGCGGGGGGGCCGAACAATGAGCAGTTCTTC.